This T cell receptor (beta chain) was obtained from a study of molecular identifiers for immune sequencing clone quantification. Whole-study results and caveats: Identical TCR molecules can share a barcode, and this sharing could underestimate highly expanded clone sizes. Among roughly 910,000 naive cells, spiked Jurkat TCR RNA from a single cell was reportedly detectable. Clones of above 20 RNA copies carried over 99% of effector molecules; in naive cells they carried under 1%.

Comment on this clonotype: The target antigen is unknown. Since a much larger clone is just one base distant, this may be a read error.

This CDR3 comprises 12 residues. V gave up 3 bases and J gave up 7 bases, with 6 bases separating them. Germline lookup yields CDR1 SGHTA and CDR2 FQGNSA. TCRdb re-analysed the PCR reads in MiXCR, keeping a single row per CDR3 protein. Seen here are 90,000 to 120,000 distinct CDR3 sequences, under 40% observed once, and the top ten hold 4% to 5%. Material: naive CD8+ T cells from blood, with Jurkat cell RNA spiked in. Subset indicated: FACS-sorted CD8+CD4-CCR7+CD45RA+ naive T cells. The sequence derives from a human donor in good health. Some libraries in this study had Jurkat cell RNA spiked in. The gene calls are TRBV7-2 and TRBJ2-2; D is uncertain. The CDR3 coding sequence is TGTGCCAGCAGCTTGGGGTACGGGGAGCTGTTTTTT. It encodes CASSLGYGELFF.